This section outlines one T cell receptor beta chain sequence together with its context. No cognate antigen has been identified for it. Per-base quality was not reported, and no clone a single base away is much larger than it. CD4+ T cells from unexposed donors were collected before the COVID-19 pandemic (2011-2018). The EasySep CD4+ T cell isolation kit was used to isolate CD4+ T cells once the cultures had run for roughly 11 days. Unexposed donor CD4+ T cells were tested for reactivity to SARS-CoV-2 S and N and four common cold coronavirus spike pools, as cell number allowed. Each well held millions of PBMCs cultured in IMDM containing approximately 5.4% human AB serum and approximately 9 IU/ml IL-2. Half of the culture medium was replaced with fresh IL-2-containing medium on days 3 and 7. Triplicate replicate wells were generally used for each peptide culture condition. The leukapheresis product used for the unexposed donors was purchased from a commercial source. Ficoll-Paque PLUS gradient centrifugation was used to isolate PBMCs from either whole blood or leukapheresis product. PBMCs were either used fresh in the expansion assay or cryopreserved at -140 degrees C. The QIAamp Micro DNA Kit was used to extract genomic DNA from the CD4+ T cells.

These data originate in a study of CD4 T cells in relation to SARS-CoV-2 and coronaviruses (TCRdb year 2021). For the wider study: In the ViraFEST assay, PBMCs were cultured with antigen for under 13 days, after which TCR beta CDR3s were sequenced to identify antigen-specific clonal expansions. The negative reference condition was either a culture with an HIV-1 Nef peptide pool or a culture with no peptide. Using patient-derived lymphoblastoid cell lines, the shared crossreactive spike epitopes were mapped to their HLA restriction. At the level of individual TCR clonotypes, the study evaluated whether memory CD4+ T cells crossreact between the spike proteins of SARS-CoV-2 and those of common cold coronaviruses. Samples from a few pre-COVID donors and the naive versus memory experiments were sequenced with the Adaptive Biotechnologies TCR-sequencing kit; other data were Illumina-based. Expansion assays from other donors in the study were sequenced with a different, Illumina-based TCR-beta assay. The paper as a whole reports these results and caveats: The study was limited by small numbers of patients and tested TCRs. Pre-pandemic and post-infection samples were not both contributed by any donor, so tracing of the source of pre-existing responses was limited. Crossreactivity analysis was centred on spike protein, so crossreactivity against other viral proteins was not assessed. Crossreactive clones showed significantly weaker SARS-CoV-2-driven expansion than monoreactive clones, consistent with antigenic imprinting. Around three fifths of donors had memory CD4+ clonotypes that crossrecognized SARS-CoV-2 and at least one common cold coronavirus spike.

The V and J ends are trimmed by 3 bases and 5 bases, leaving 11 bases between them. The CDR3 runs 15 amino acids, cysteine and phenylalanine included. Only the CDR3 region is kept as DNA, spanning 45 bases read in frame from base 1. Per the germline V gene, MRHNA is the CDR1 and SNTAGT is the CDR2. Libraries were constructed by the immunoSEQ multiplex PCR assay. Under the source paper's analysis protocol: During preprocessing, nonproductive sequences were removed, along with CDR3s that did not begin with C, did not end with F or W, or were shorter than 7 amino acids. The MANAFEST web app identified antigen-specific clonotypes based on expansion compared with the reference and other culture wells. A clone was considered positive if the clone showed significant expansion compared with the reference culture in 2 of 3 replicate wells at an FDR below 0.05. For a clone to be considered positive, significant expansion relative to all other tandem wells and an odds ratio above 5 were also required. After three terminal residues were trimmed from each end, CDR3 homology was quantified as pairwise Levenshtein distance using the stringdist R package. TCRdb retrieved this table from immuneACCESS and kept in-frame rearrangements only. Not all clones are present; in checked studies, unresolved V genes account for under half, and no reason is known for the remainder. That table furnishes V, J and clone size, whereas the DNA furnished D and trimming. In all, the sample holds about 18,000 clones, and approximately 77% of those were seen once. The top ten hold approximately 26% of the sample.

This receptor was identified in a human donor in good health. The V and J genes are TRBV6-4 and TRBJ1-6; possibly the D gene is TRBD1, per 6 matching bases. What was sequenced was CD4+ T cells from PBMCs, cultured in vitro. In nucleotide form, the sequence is TGTGCCAGCAGTGAACGGACAGAGGATAATTCACCCCTCCACTTT. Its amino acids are CASSERTEDNSPLHF.